These T cell receptor beta chains were read from a single sample in a study of radiotherapy plus CTLA-4 blockade in lung cancer. TCRdb keeps only in-frame clones here, not all; method: immunoSEQ multiplex PCR. The data contain 50,000 or so clones, 70% to 90% of them singletons. The specimen was peripheral blood, collected from a patient treated with radiotherapy plus ipilimumab. All receptors derive from a human donor with non-small cell lung cancer whose response to radiotherapy plus ipilimumab could not be evaluated. Each CDR3 is given with its conserved first and last residue. Each record gives: CDR3 length, D gene, J gene, clone size, V gene, CDR3 DNA, CDR3 protein. A D gene is named only where the DNA matches it firmly. Expanded clones are given a class, and other clones once, few, many or no size at all.

cdr3_length: 11
d_call: .
j_call: TRBJ2-3
clone_size: once
v_call: TRBV30
cdr3_nt: TGTGCCTGGACCGTCACAGATACGCAGTATTTT
cdr3_aa: CAWTVTDTQYF

cdr3_length: 12
d_call: .
j_call: TRBJ2-5
clone_size: once
v_call: TRBV13
cdr3_nt: TGTGCCAGCAGCTTAATGACCGGTGGGAGGTACTTC
cdr3_aa: CASSLMTGGRYF

cdr3_length: 15
d_call: TRBD1
j_call: TRBJ1-1
clone_size: .
v_call: TRBV4-1
cdr3_nt: TGCGCCAGCAGCCAACTTCCAGGGGGGCCTTATGAAGCTTTCTTT
cdr3_aa: CASSQLPGGPYEAFF

cdr3_length: 14
d_call: TRBD2
j_call: TRBJ2-1
clone_size: few
v_call: TRBV29-1
cdr3_nt: TGCAGCGTTGGAGCGGGAGGGAGTCGCAATGAGCAGTTCTTC
cdr3_aa: CSVGAGGSRNEQFF

cdr3_length: 16
d_call: .
j_call: TRBJ2-1
clone_size: .
v_call: TRBV6-1
cdr3_nt: TGTGCCAGCAGTGAAATGTCGGCAGGGATTGGGAATGAGCAGTTCTTC
cdr3_aa: CASSEMSAGIGNEQFF

cdr3_length: 14
d_call: .
j_call: TRBJ1-3
clone_size: .
v_call: TRBV9
cdr3_nt: TGTGCCAGCAGCGATACAGGGAAGCGAAACACCATATATTTT
cdr3_aa: CASSDTGKRNTIYF

cdr3_length: 13
d_call: .
j_call: TRBJ1-3
clone_size: medium-sized
v_call: TRBV6-5
cdr3_nt: TGTGCCAGCACGCGTGCGGCTGGAAACACCATATATTTT
cdr3_aa: CASTRAAGNTIYF

cdr3_length: 14
d_call: TRBD2
j_call: TRBJ2-3
clone_size: .
v_call: TRBV9
cdr3_nt: TGTGCCAGCAGCGCCCGAGCGGGGGGGGAAGCGCAGTATTTT
cdr3_aa: CASSARAGGEAQYF

cdr3_length: 16
d_call: .
j_call: TRBJ2-3
clone_size: once
v_call: TRBV9
cdr3_nt: TGTGCCAGCAGCGCCCGACGGGACTCCCGCACAGATACGCAGTATTTT
cdr3_aa: CASSARRDSRTDTQYF

cdr3_length: 11
d_call: .
j_call: TRBJ2-3
clone_size: .
v_call: TRBV28
cdr3_nt: TGTGCCAGCAGTTTAACTAATACGCAGTATTTT
cdr3_aa: CASSLTNTQYF